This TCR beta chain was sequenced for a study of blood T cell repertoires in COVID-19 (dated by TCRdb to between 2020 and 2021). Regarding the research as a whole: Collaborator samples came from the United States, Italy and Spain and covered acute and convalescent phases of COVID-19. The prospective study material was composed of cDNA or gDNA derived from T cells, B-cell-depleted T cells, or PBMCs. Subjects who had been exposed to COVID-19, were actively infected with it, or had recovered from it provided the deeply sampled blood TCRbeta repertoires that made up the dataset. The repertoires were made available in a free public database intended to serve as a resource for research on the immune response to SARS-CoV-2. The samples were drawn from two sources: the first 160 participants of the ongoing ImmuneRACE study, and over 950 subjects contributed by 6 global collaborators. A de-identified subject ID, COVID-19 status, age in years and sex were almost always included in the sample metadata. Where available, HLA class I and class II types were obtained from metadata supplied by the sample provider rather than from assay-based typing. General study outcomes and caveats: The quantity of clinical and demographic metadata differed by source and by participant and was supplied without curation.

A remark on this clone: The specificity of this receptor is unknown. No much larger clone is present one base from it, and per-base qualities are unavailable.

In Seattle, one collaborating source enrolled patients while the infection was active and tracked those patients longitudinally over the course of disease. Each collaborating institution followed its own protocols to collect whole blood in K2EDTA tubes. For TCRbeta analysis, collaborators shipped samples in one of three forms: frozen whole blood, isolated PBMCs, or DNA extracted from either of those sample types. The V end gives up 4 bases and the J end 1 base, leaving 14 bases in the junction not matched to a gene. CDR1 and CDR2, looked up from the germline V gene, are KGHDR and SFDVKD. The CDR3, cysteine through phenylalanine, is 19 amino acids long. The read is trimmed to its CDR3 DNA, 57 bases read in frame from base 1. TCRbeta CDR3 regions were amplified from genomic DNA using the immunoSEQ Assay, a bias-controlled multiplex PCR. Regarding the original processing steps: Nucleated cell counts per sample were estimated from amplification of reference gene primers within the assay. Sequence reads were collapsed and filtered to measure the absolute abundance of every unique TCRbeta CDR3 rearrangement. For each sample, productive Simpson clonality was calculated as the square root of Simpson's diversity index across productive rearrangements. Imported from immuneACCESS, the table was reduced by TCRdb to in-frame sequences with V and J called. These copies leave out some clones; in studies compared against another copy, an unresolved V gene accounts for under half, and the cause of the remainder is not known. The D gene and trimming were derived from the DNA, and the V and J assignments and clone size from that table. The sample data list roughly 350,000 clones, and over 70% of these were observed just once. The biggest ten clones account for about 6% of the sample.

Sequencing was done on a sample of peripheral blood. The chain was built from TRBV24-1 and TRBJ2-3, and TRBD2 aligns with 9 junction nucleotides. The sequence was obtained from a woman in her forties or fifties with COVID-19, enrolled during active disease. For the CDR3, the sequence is CATSDSSGSVLWGTDTQYF. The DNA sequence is TGTGCCACCAGTGACAGTAGCGGGAGTGTTTTGTGGGGCACAGATACGCAGTATTTT.